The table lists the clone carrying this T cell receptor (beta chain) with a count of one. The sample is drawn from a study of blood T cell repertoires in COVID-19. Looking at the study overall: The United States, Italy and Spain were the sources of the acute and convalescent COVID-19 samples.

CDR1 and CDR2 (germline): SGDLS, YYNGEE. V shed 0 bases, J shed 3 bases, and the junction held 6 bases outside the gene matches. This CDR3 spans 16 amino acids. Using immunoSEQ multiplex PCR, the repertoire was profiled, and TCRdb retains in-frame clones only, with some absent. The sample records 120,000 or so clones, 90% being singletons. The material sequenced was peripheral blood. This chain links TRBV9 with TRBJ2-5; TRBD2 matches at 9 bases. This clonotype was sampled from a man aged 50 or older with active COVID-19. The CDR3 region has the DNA TGTGCCAGCAGCGTAGGGGCGGGAGGGCCAGAAGAGACCCAGTACTTC. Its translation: CASSVGAGGPEETQYF.